This T cell receptor beta chain derives from a study of blood T cell repertoires in COVID-19. In the study overall: Samples representing acute and convalescent COVID-19 were sourced from the United States, Italy and Spain. Sample material is recorded as cDNA or gDNA derived from T cells, B-cell-depleted T cells, or PBMCs.

Recruited during active infection, patients (from Seattle) were subsequently followed longitudinally. Original analysis: Estimated nucleated cell counts came from reference gene primer amplification. Profiling relied on immunoSEQ multiplex PCR, and the TCRdb table lists in-frame clones only, not all of them. That table gives V, J and clone size, and the DNA gave D and trimming. In the table there are 250,000 to 300,000 clones, 80% to 90% of which are singletons. This TCR derives from a woman in her seventies with COVID-19, enrolled during active disease. The sequencing input was peripheral blood.

CDR3 in amino acids: CASSQRLGQGWYF. CDR3 nucleotide sequence: TGTGCCAGCAGCCAAAGACTAGGGCAGGGTTGGTACTTC. V gene TRBV3-1 (or the pseudogene TRBV3-2) combines with J gene TRBJ2-7, with a weak D call TRBD2 (6 bases). Germline V gene sequence: CDR1 LGHDT, CDR2 YNNKEL (reference sequence). The CDR3 covers 13 residues. V shed 2 bases and J shed 12 bases, with 17 bases lying between them.